The 22 T cell receptor beta chains below all came from one sample that was sequenced in a study of type 1 and type 2 diabetes patients. Amplification started from genomic DNA. Amplification of the beta chain CDR3 used 30 forward and 13 reverse multiplex primers. One entry per CDR3 protein results from TCRdb running MiXCR on the multiplex PCR reads. The sample lists a few hundred thousand distinct CDR3 sequences; 47% were seen once. Sequencing was done on a sample of peripheral blood mononuclear cells (PBMCs). Receptors were obtained from a man between 18 and 29 years old with type 2 diabetes.

Turning to this clonotype: The conserved closing phenylalanine or tryptophan is absent in this CDR3, likely reflecting a read error. The CDR3 sequence: CASRSLAGGSYEQYY. Written as DNA, the CDR3 is TGTGCCAGCAGGAGCTTAGCGGGGGGTTCCTACGAGCAGTACTAC. The V and J genes are TRBV27 and TRBJ2-7; 10 bases are a match to TRBD2. CDR1 is MNHEY and CDR2 is SMNVEV in the germline V gene (reference sequence). V lost 6 bases, J lost 1 base, and 6 bases stayed unmatched. This CDR3 has 15 amino acids.

The gene calls are TRBV7-8 and TRBJ2-7; D possibly corresponds to TRBD1 (5 bases). CDR1 and CDR2 (germline): SGHVS, FQNEAQ. Trimming left V 3 bases short and J 3 bases short, with 12 bases between. The CDR3 spans 14 residues. This CDR3 is CASSLGRAFYEQYF. The CDR3 DNA reads TGTGCCAGCAGCTTGGGCAGGGCCTTCTACGAGCAGTACTTC. Full variable domain (remainder filled in from reference TRBV7-8 and TRBJ2-7): GAGVSQSPRYKVAKRGQDVALRCDPISGHVSLFWYQQALGQGPEFLTYFQNEAQLDKSGLPSDRFFAERPEGSVSTLKIQRTQQEDSAVYLCASSLGRAFYEQYFGPGTRLTVT.

This clonotype was counted a few times. The CDR3 reads CASSQDRRDNYGYTF. As DNA, the CDR3 is TGCGCCAGCAGCCAAGATCGTAGGGATAACTATGGCTACACCTTC. The rearrangement joins TRBV4-3 to TRBJ1-2; D is ambiguous. From germline, CDR1 is LGHNA and CDR2 YSLEER. Trimming shortened V by 0 bases and J by 1 base, and 9 bases separated the two germline ends. The CDR3 length is 15 residues.

This chain links TRBV28 with TRBJ2-7, with D possibly TRBD2 on 6 matching bases. Germline lookup yields CDR1 MDHEN and CDR2 SYDVKM. This CDR3 contains 15 residues. Trimming pared 3 bases from V and 2 bases from J, leaving 14 bases between. CDR3 sequence: CASSFGDWTTYEQYF. The CDR3 DNA follows: TGTGCCAGCAGTTTTGGGGACTGGACTACCTACGAGCAGTACTTC.

The chain combines TRBV4-2 with TRBJ2-7; D is ambiguous. The CDR3 totals 14 residues. V was cut by 1 base and J by 3 bases, with 10 bases left in between. CDR1 LGHNA and CDR2 YNFKEQ come from the germline V gene. DNA of the CDR3: TGTGCCAGCAGCCAAGGAAAGTACAGCTACGAGCAGTACTTC. This encodes CASSQGKYSYEQYF.

This clonotype was recorded once. The J gene is TRBJ1-1, the V gene TRBV14; unclear D gene. V lost 3 bases and J 9 bases, leaving 14 bases between the germline ends. The CDR3 covers 13 residues. The germline CDR1 and CDR2 sequences are SGHDN and FVKESK. The DNA of the CDR3 is TGTGCCAGCAGCCAGGATCGAGAGCCTAAAGCTTTCTTT. It yields the protein CASSQDREPKAFF.

V gene TRBV19 combines with J gene TRBJ2-1; possible D gene TRBD1, 6 bases. The CDR3 consists of 14 residues. The germline V gene encodes CDR1 LNHDA and CDR2 SQIVND (reference sequence). V gave up 8 bases and J gave up 6 bases, with 17 bases separating them. The CDR3 bases are TGTGCCAGTGCTGGGGCAGGGGCCCCCAATGAGCAGTTCTTC. Amino acid sequence: CASAGAGAPNEQFF.

V and J are TRBV19 and TRBJ2-3; D is ambiguous. Per the germline V gene, CDR1 is LNHDA and CDR2 is SQIVND (reference sequence). Trimming left V 7 bases short and J 0 bases short, with 17 bases between. This CDR3 contains 16 residues. This CDR3 is CASTPEVATSTDTQYF. DNA of the CDR3: TGTGCCAGTACCCCCGAGGTGGCAACTAGCACAGATACGCAGTATTTT.

This chain connects TRBV10-1 to TRBJ2-4; 7 bases are a match to TRBD1. Germline loops: CDR1 WNHNN, CDR2 SYGVQD (reference sequence). With V trimmed by 8 bases and J by 8 bases, 12 bases remained unmatched. The CDR3 contains 14 residues. The CDR3 reads CASSKGQVGDIQYF. As DNA, the CDR3 is TGCGCCAGCTCCAAAGGACAGGTTGGGGACATTCAGTACTTC.

This clonotype has a count of ten or more. This chain joins TRBV19 and TRBJ1-1; possible D gene TRBD1, 5 bases. This CDR3 has 11 residues. CDR1 and CDR2 (germline): LNHDA, SQIVND (reference sequence). V was trimmed by 5 bases and J by 8 bases, leaving 9 bases between them. This CDR3 reads CASSWGFEAFF. The CDR3 DNA follows: TGTGCCAGTAGTTGGGGGTTCGAAGCTTTCTTT.

The chain joins TRBV30 to TRBJ2-7, with D unresolved. Germline assignment: CDR1 GTSNPN and CDR2 SVGIG (reference sequence). V was cut by 3 bases and J by 4 bases, with 10 bases left in between. The CDR3 extends over 12 amino acids. The CDR3: CAWSRSVYEQYF. The CDR3, as DNA: TGTGCCTGGAGCCGATCTGTGTACGAGCAGTACTTC.

The V gene is TRBV12-3 or TRBV12-4, the J gene TRBJ1-2; the match to TRBD1 covers 10 bases. CDR3 length equals 13 residues. Trimming cost V 6 bases and J 8 bases; bases outside gene matches: 6. CDR3 in amino acids: CASRGDRGIGYTF. The CDR3 DNA sequence: TGTGCCAGCAGGGGGGACAGGGGAATAGGCTACACCTTC.

V usage is TRBV4-3 and J usage is TRBJ2-1; D uncertain. Germline V CDR1 and CDR2: LGHNA, YSLEER. With 0 bases removed from V and 4 bases from J, the gap between germline ends came to 10 bases. This CDR3 spans 15 amino acids. The CDR3 region is CASSQDRVGYNEQFF. CDR3 DNA sequence: TGCGCCAGCAGCCAAGATCGGGTAGGATACAATGAGCAGTTCTTC.

The chain is built from TRBV6-6 and TRBJ2-7; weak D call: TRBD2 (6 bases). Trimming shortened V by 0 bases and J by 6 bases, and 6 bases separated the two germline ends. Looked up from germline, CDR1 is MNHNY and CDR2 is SVGAGI (reference sequence). This CDR3 spans 12 amino acids. The CDR3 region has the DNA TGTGCCAGCAGTTACTCGGAGGGCGAGCAGTACTTC. This sequence encodes CASSYSEGEQYF.

The V and J genes are TRBV29-1 and TRBJ2-6; no reliable D call. The ends were cut back, 0 bases at V and 0 bases at J, with 6 bases in the middle. CDR1 and CDR2 from the germline V gene are SQVTM and ANQGSEA. This CDR3 is built from 15 residues. The CDR3 spells CSVEDNNSGANVLTF. In DNA, the CDR3 is TGCAGCGTTGAAGATAACAACTCTGGGGCCAACGTCCTGACTTTC.

The V gene is TRBV9, the J gene TRBJ2-7; maybe TRBD2 (7 bases). Germline lookup yields CDR1 SGDLS and CDR2 YYNGEE. Deletions cut 3 bases from V and 4 bases from J, with 14 bases between. The CDR3 is made up of 14 amino acids. DNA for the CDR3: TGTGCCAGCAGCGAGGGGGGAGCGGGGTACGAGCAGTACTTC. Translating gives CASSEGGAGYEQYF.

In this sample, this clonotype turned up a few times. The V and J genes are TRBV29-1 and TRBJ2-1, with 10 positions matching TRBD2. There are 14 residues in the CDR3. Per germline, CDR1 SQVTM and CDR2 ANQGSEA. V lost 6 bases and J lost 8; bases outside the gene matches: 10. In DNA form, the CDR3 reads TGCAGCGTCGAACTAGCGGGAACGCAGGATGAGCAGTTCTTC. Translating it yields CSVELAGTQDEQFF.

The gene calls are TRBV11-3 and TRBJ1-1; D is ambiguous. Per the germline V gene, CDR1 is SGHNT and CDR2 is YENEEA. The CDR3 contains 12 residues. Between the trimmed V and J ends, which lost 10 bases and 7 bases, there was a span of 16 bases. The CDR3 region is CATRRREGEAFF. As DNA, the CDR3 is TGTGCCACCCGGCGGAGGGAGGGTGAAGCTTTCTTT.

The gene calls are TRBV20-1 and TRBJ2-1; TRBD2 aligns across 9 bases. CDR1 and CDR2 from the germline V gene are DFQATT and SNEGSKA (reference sequence). V lost 2 bases and J lost 8; bases outside the gene matches: 25. The CDR3 runs to 20 residues. DNA for the CDR3: TGCAGTGCTAGATCGGAGGGGGTAGCGGGGGATCACGCGCCTTGGGATGAGCAGTTCTTC. This translates into CSARSEGVAGDHAPWDEQFF.

In its sample, this clonotype was seen many times. The rearrangement joins TRBV29-1 to TRBJ2-5, with D uncertain. There are 10 residues in the CDR3. Trimming removed 4 bases at V and 5 bases at J, with 5 bases between. Germline-derived CDR1 and CDR2 are SQVTM and ANQGSEA. The CDR3 protein is CSVVGETQYF. The CDR3 region has the DNA TGCAGCGTTGTTGGGGAGACCCAGTACTTC.

V gene TRBV15 combines with J gene TRBJ2-7; maybe TRBD2 (5 bases). The CDR3 runs to 15 residues. Trimming left V 0 bases short and J 2 bases short, with 11 bases between. Germline values: CDR1 LNHNV, CDR2 YYDKDF (reference sequence). CDR3 in amino acids: CATSRDPGVAYEQYF. In DNA form, the CDR3 reads TGTGCCACCAGCAGAGATCCCGGGGTAGCCTACGAGCAGTACTTC.

This chain joins TRBV4-1 and TRBJ2-5, with a weak D call TRBD1 (7 bases). Germline V gene sequence: CDR1 MGHRA, CDR2 YSYEKL. CDR3 length: 15 amino acids. V was clipped by 1 base and J by 4 bases, with 13 bases between them. The CDR3 sequence is CASSQVRGAGETQYF. The CDR3 bases are TGCGCCAGCAGCCAAGTCAGGGGGGCAGGAGAGACCCAGTACTTC.